This TCR beta chain was retrieved from a study of glioma-infiltrating T cells. Overall study: Approximately 920,000 peripheral T cells were targeted at roughly 4.5- to 10-fold coverage.

The iRepertoire nested amplicon-rescue multiplex PCR amplified TCR alpha and beta CDR3s from RNA. One-step reverse transcription and amplification started from approximately 100-400 ng of tissue mRNA or PBMC total RNA. One entry per CDR3 protein, called by TCRdb with MiXCR from the multiplex PCR reads. The sample includes 400,000 or so distinct CDR3 sequences, 41% of them seen just once. The CDR3 covers 12 residues. Germline V lookup: CDR1 DFQATT, CDR2 SNEGSKA (reference sequence). Findings and caveats of the study: Tissue-blood divergence was below expectation in non-neoplastic patients, above in gliomas. A blood CDR3 motif signature was depleted in highly divergent patients.

Comments on this clonotype: The antigen is undetermined. It may be a read error: a sequence one base away is much more abundant.

Sequencing was carried out using glioma tissue, nonneoplastic brain tissue, or PBMCs (not recorded which). The origin of this receptor is a human donor with low-grade glioma or glioblastoma, undergoing nonglioma brain surgery, or in good health (not recorded which). The chain links TRBV20-1 to TRBJ2-1; D is perhaps TRBD2 (5 bases). The CDR3 coding sequence is TGCAGTGCTAGCGGGGAACACAATGAGCAGCTCTTC. It yields the protein CSASGEHNEQLF.